Listed below are T cell receptor beta chains from one sample, sequenced in a study of response to subunit inactivated influenza vaccine. One entry per CDR3 protein results from TCRdb running MiXCR on the RT-PCR reads. The sample has about 540,000 distinct CDR3 sequences, under 30% seen once. These data also formed part of another study, on T cells expressing NK-cell markers.

Material: CD4+ T cells sorted from PBMCs, obtained roughly 13 days after vaccination. Every receptor here comes from a man aged 50-60 years who received an inactivated influenza vaccine. Both conserved end residues are part of each CDR3. Fields, in order: CDR3 protein, V gene, clone size. Clone size, where shown, is once, few, many, or a class for clones that have expanded.

CATSRDKGSNQPQHF	TRBV15	many
CASSPGQGAYYGYTF	TRBV5-1	many
CSASRGEGEKLFF	TRBV20-1	few
CATSSSFGKEETQYF	TRBV15	few
CASRLPGTNSGNTIYF	TRBV12-2	few
CASSLGEGTGELFF	TRBV5-1	NA
CASSPLTGGSRGYTF	TRBV6-1	few
CASSPGQGGYTEAFF	TRBV28	NA
CAWAQTGIAEAFF	TRBV30	NA
CASSLRVERNEQYF	TRBV7-2	NA
CASSFLIVLNTGELFF	TRBV5-1	few
CASTPSGRGVITF	TRBV7-2	few
CASSPGTGLSYNSPLHF	TRBV9	NA
CASSAGGLAGTYEQYF	TRBV5-1	NA
CSAYGLAGVASYEQYF	TRBV20-1	NA
CASSQVFGLAEVNTGELFF	TRBV3-1	NA
CASSLTSGNEQYF	TRBV7-9	few
CASSLASGSKYNEQFF	TRBV5-1	NA
CASSPWTGLRSYEQYF	TRBV7-2	few
CSASLAGGPLNEQFF	TRBV20-1	NA
CASRTQGVGELFF	TRBV7-2	NA
CASGNRDLGSETQYF	TRBV10-2	few
CASSQLGQGNYEQYF	TRBV6-1	NA
CSADGVQETQYF	TRBV29-1	few
CAISESMVLNTEAFF	TRBV10-3	once
CAISESGKAGGTDTQYF	TRBV10-3	few
CASTASRKRNTGELFF	TRBV19	few
CSAAGVAGLHEQYF	TRBV20-1	few
CASSATGLAKPYEQYF	TRBV21-1	NA
CSASLGLAGGTQYF	TRBV20-1	few
CSVAPSGDTQYF	TRBV29-1	NA
CASSQEGALANTGELFF	TRBV3-1	few
CASSDSKTGKSGNTIYF	TRBV6-4	few
CASSLKRGSSYNEQFF	TRBV7-2	many
CASSLVGTGGIEQYF	TRBV7-9	NA
CASSPMTGRGKYNEQFF	TRBV7-9	few
CASSQVIGETQYF	TRBV4-3	few
CASRDTHKGGYTDTQYF	TRBV10-2	NA
CASSQTSDTQYF	TRBV7-9	few
CASSFRQVRGAQNIQYF	TRBV12-3/TRBV12-4	NA
CASSQDGLRTQETQYF	TRBV4-1	NA
CASSPGGSLYEQYF	TRBV6-1	NA
CASSLGGLVTDTQYF	TRBV12-3/TRBV12-4	NA
CASSAGTGAYEQYF	TRBV12-3/TRBV12-4	many
CASSLGGGLAVSGAKNIQYF	TRBV11-2	few
CSVEDRGYGYTF	TRBV29-1	many
CASRAGGDYNEQFF	TRBV27	NA
CASSVRRQGATGELFF	TRBV2	NA
CASSHGLAGVHEQYF	TRBV5-1	few
CASSMGLLETQYF	TRBV19	few
CARRQPTYEQYF	TRBV28	NA
CASSLGTEPYEQYF	TRBV7-9	few
CASNTVMTSGVYEQYF	TRBV6-1	few
CASRRTSGSSYNEQFF	TRBV27	few
CASSNSGGENEQYF	TRBV5-1	NA
CASSQSGSPYNEQFF	TRBV5-1	NA
CASSPRVGTNTDTQYF	TRBV9	few
CATTGGQTMGSGANVLTF	TRBV6-1	few
CASSYSLASAEAFF	TRBV6-5	NA